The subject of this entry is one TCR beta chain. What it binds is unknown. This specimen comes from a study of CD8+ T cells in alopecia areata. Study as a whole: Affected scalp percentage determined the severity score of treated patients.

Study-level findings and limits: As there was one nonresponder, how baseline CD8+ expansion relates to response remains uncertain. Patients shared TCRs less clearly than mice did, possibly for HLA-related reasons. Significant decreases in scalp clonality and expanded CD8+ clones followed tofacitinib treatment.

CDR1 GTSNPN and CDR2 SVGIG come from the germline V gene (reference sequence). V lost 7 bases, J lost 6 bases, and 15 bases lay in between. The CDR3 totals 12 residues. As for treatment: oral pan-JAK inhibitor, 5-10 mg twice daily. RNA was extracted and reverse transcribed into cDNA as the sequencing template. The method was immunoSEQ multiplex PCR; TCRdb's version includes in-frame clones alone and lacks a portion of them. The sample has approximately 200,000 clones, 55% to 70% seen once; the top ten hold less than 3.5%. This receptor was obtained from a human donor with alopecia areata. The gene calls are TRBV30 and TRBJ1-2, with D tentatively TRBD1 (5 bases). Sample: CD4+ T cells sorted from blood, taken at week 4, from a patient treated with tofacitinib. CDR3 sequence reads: CASRTGGNGYTF. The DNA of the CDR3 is TGTGCCTCCCGGACTGGGGGGAATGGCTACACCTTC.